The 18 T cell receptor beta chains below were found in one sample sequenced in a study of T cells in Graves' hyperthyroidism and ophthalmopathy. RNA transcripts provided the source from which TCR beta CDR3 regions were amplified. Initially, a first-round RT-PCR of the TCR CDR3 employed the HTBI primer set. TCRdb used MiXCR to reprocess the multiplex PCR reads, holding one entry per CDR3 protein. The sample consists of about 840,000 distinct CDR3 sequences, over 35% of them appearing once. The sample was blood. These receptor sequences come from a man between 18 and 35 years old with Graves' hyperthyroidism.

The chain recombines TRBV7-2 with TRBJ1-3; D perhaps matches TRBD1 (5 bases). Trimming took off 5 bases at V and 0 bases at J, with 14 bases between the two ends. The CDR3 covers 16 residues. Germline assignment: CDR1 SGHTA and CDR2 FQGNSA. CDR3 bases: TGTGCCAGCAGCCAAACCGGGGGAAGCTCTGGAAACACCATATATTTT. Protein: CASSQTGGSSGNTIYF.

The chain recombines TRBV14 with TRBJ2-2; 9 bases map to TRBD2. The length of the CDR3 is 15 residues. CDR1 is SGHDN, CDR2 FVKESK, per germline. V was pared by 8 bases and J by 3 bases, with 7 bases of the junction left unmatched. The CDR3 sequence is CASLLLAGDTGELFF. In DNA form, the CDR3 reads TGTGCCAGCCTCTTACTAGCGGGCGACACCGGGGAGCTGTTTTTT.

V and J are TRBV20-1 and TRBJ2-7; TRBD1 agrees at 7 bases. Germline-derived CDR1 and CDR2 are DFQATT and SNEGSKA (reference sequence). This CDR3 spans 13 amino acids. V lost 6 bases and J lost 2; bases outside the gene matches: 7. As DNA, the CDR3 is TGCAGTGCCGCGGACAGGTCGCCCTACGAGCAGTACTTC. Protein product: CSAADRSPYEQYF.

In its sample, this clonotype was seen many times. The chain carries TRBV7-2 and TRBJ1-4; D is possibly TRBD1 (5 bases). The CDR3 contains 14 residues. Trimming removed 4 bases at V and 7 bases at J, with 13 bases between. CDR1 and CDR2 from the germline V gene are SGHTA and FQGNSA. Written as DNA, the CDR3 is TGTGCCAGCAGCTCGGCTGGGGGTGGTGAAAAACTGTTTTTT. As protein: CASSSAGGGEKLFF.

This clonotype was detected once. In DNA, the CDR3 is TGCGCCAGCAGCGTGGGACAGGCTAATCAGCCCCAGCATTTT. Its translation is CASSVGQANQPQHF. The J gene is TRBJ1-5, the V gene TRBV5-1; 8 bases fit TRBD1. The CDR3 is made up of 14 amino acids. V lost 4 bases and J lost 4; bases outside the gene matches: 4. Germline V gene data show CDR1 as SGHRS and CDR2 as YFSETQ.

As concerns this clonotype: The junction shows a germline mismatch at one end, possibly a read error. The chain's CDR3 is CASSEDSSLYEQYF. CDR3 sequence (DNA): TGTGCCAGCAGTGAGGACAGTAGTCTCTACGAGCAGTACTTC. The gene calls are TRBV10-3 and TRBJ2-7; D might be TRBD1 (6 bases). This CDR3 spans 14 amino acids. Germline V gene data show CDR1 as ENHRY and CDR2 as SYGVKD.

This clonotype was seen a handful of times. The chain employs TRBV10-3 and TRBJ1-2; TRBD1 aligns across 7 bases. The CDR3 runs to 13 residues. Germline V gene data show CDR1 as ENHRY and CDR2 as SYGVKD. With 10 bases clipped from V and 5 bases from J, the junction kept 10 bases outside the gene matches. The CDR3 bases are TGTGCCAGCAGCACAGGGGCGACATATGGCTACACCTTC. Residues: CASSTGATYGYTF.

This clonotype has at least ten counts. The chain uses TRBV10-3 and TRBJ1-6; 10 bases align to TRBD1. The V gene end was trimmed by 10 bases and the J gene end by 7 bases; junction bases not matched to a gene: 10. The CDR3 runs 15 residues. The germline CDR1 and CDR2 sequences are ENHRY and SYGVKD. The CDR3 sequence: CASKSGTGDNSPLHF. The CDR3 DNA follows: TGTGCCAGCAAGAGCGGGACAGGGGACAATTCACCCCTCCACTTT.

This clonotype has ten or more counts. This rearrangement joins TRBV10-3 to TRBJ2-6, with D possibly matching TRBD1 (5 bases). The V and J ends lost 7 bases and 2 bases respectively, with 12 bases between them. CDR1 ENHRY and CDR2 SYGVKD come from the germline V gene. The CDR3 is made up of 15 amino acids. This chain's CDR3 is CAIMDILTGANVLTF. The CDR3 DNA is TGTGCCATCATGGACATACTAACTGGGGCCAACGTCCTGACTTTC.

The J gene is TRBJ2-7, the V gene TRBV7-8; 9 bases map to TRBD1. The trim removed 3 bases at V and 5 bases at J, leaving 8 bases unmatched. The length of the CDR3 is 15 residues. CDR1 SGHVS and CDR2 FQNEAQ come from the germline V gene. DNA for the CDR3: TGTGCCAGCAGCTTCTTCGGACAGGGGTCCCACGAGCAGTACTTC. It is translated as CASSFFGQGSHEQYF.

This clonotype was recorded many times. This rearrangement joins TRBV29-1 to TRBJ1-2; D may be TRBD1 (5 bases). Trimming left V 1 base short and J 4 bases short, with 13 bases between. The CDR3 contains 14 residues. Germline V gene lookup returns CDR1 SQVTM and CDR2 ANQGSEA. Written as DNA, the CDR3 is TGCAGCGTTGAAGGGGGCACGGGGGGCTATGGCTACACCTTC. Translated: CSVEGGTGGYGYTF.

The chain joins TRBV19 to TRBJ2-6; the D gene is possibly TRBD1 (5 bases). V was trimmed by 7 bases and J by 7 bases, leaving 8 bases between them. Looked up from germline, CDR1 is LNHDA and CDR2 is SQIVND (reference sequence). The CDR3 length is 12 residues. Written as DNA, the CDR3 is TGTGCCAGTAAAGGGGTAGCCAACGTCCTGACTTTC. Translating gives CASKGVANVLTF.

The rearrangement joins TRBV10-3 to TRBJ2-5; 12 bases match TRBD2. This CDR3 region has 14 residues. With V trimmed by 11 bases and J by 0 bases, 4 bases remained unmatched. From germline, CDR1 is ENHRY and CDR2 SYGVKD. CDR3: CAGGTSGYQETQYF. CDR3 DNA: TGTGCCGGAGGGACTAGCGGGTACCAAGAGACCCAGTACTTC.

This clonotype showed up just a few times. This chain uses TRBV4-2 with TRBJ2-7; D is uncertain. The CDR3 runs to 16 residues. V dropped 1 base and J dropped 0 bases, with 13 bases sitting between them. Germline loops: CDR1 LGHNA, CDR2 YNFKEQ. The CDR3 DNA reads as TGTGCCAGCAGCCAAGTGGGATCTACGTTCTCCTACGAGCAGTACTTC. It specifies CASSQVGSTFSYEQYF.

The sample holds many counts of this clonotype. The chain recombines TRBV6-5 with TRBJ1-6; D is possibly TRBD1 (5 bases). CDR3 length: 13 amino acids. Deletions cut 6 bases from V and 7 bases from J, with 10 bases between. CDR1 is MNHEY and CDR2 is SVGAGI in the germline V gene. The CDR3, as DNA: TGTGCCAGCAGCCACGGGGGGAATTCACCCCTCCACTTT. It specifies CASSHGGNSPLHF.

This clonotype came up many times. This chain joins TRBV7-9 and TRBJ1-6, with D unresolved. The germline gives CDR1 SEHNR, CDR2 FQNEAQ (reference sequence). The CDR3 is made up of 14 amino acids. V was cut by 1 base and J by 10 bases, with 11 bases left in between. The CDR3 bases are TGTGCCAGCAGCTTAGAGGGAGGTGGGTCACCCCTCCACTTT. It codes for CASSLEGGGSPLHF.

This clonotype was observed a few times. For the CDR3, the DNA is TGCAGTGCTAGTCCACTCGGAAGGAGCAATCAGCCCCAGCATTTT. Its protein is CSASPLGRSNQPQHF. The V gene is TRBV20-1, the J gene TRBJ1-5; D unresolved. CDR1 DFQATT and CDR2 SNEGSKA come from the germline V gene (reference sequence). Between the trimmed V and J ends, which lost 3 bases and 1 base, there was a span of 13 bases. This CDR3 spans 15 amino acids.

V and J are TRBV6-5 and TRBJ1-4; possible D gene TRBD1, 5 bases. This CDR3 comprises 13 residues. The germline CDR1 and CDR2 sequences are MNHEY and SVGAGI. V was clipped by 5 bases and J by 4 bases, with 8 bases between them. CDR3 amino acids: CASSGGVNEKLFF. The CDR3 coding sequence is TGTGCCAGCAGTGGGGGAGTTAATGAAAAACTGTTTTTT.